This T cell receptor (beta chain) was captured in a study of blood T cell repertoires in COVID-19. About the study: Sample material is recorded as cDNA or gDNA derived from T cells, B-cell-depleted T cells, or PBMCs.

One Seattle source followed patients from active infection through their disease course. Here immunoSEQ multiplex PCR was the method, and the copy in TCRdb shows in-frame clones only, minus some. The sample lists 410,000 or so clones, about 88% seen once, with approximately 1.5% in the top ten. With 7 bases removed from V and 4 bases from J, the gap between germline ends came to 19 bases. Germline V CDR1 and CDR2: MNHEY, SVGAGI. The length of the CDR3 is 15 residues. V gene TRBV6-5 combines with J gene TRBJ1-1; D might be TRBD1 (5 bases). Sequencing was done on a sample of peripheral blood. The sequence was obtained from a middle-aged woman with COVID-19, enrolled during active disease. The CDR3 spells CASNLYGGAVTEAFF. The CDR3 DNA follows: TGTGCCAGCAACCTTTATGGAGGGGCTGTCACTGAAGCTTTCTTT.